A selection of T cell receptor beta chains follows, all from one sample in a study of shared clonotypes between healthy human individuals. This table comes from immunoSEQ multiplex PCR, and its TCRdb copy is limited to in-frame clones, with some not included. Of 2 million to 2.5 million clones in the sample, approximately 95% were seen once. Sequencing was done on a sample of naive CD8+ T cells sorted from blood. All receptors derive from a man aged 18-30 years in good health. Each CDR3 is given with its conserved first and last residue. A D gene is named only where the DNA matches it firmly. Some rows mark clone size as missing; the rest say once, few, many or name a class of expanded clone.

abundance: NA; j_gene: TRBJ2-7; d_gene: TRBD2; v_gene: TRBV13; CDR3aa: CASSTTSDEQYF; CDR3nt: TGTGCCAGCAGCACAACTAGCGACGAGCAGTACTTC
abundance: NA; j_gene: TRBJ2-7; d_gene: TRBD1; v_gene: TRBV5-5; CDR3aa: CASSTGTDYEQYF; CDR3nt: TGTGCCAGCAGCACCGGGACAGACTACGAGCAGTACTTC
abundance: NA; j_gene: TRBJ1-2; d_gene: NA; v_gene: TRBV6-5; CDR3aa: CASSYAADNYGYTF; CDR3nt: TGTGCCAGCAGTTACGCGGCGGATAACTATGGCTACACCTTC
abundance: NA; j_gene: TRBJ1-1; d_gene: NA; v_gene: TRBV4-3; CDR3aa: CASSQDIPVGVGMNTEAFF; CDR3nt: TGCGCCAGCAGCCAAGATATTCCCGTTGGGGTAGGGATGAACACTGAAGCTTTCTTT
abundance: once; j_gene: TRBJ1-4; d_gene: NA; v_gene: TRBV7-9; CDR3aa: CASSSPSLNEKLFF; CDR3nt: TGTGCCAGCAGCTCCCCCAGTCTCAATGAAAAACTGTTTTTT
abundance: NA; j_gene: TRBJ2-7; d_gene: TRBD2; v_gene: TRBV10-3; CDR3aa: CAISDVAGGPYEQYF; CDR3nt: TGTGCCATCAGTGATGTAGCGGGAGGGCCCTACGAGCAGTACTTC
abundance: NA; j_gene: TRBJ2-7; d_gene: NA; v_gene: TRBV27; CDR3aa: CASSVDGSYEQYF; CDR3nt: TGTGCCAGCAGTGTCGATGGGTCCTACGAGCAGTACTTC
abundance: NA; j_gene: TRBJ1-4; d_gene: TRBD1; v_gene: TRBV7-8; CDR3aa: CASSGGQGGNEKLFF; CDR3nt: TGTGCCAGCAGCGGGGGACAGGGCGGTAATGAAAAACTGTTTTTT
abundance: once; j_gene: TRBJ1-2; d_gene: NA; v_gene: TRBV28; CDR3aa: CASSPTRITSYGYTF; CDR3nt: TGTGCCAGCAGCCCGACTCGAATCACCTCCTATGGCTACACCTTC
abundance: NA; j_gene: TRBJ1-1; d_gene: NA; v_gene: TRBV6-4; CDR3aa: CAREGRGRITEAFF; CDR3nt: TGTGCCAGAGAAGGGAGGGGTCGGATCACTGAAGCTTTCTTT
abundance: NA; j_gene: TRBJ2-7; d_gene: TRBD1; v_gene: TRBV2; CDR3aa: CASSEDRSYEQYF; CDR3nt: TGTGCCAGCAGTGAGGACAGGAGCTACGAGCAGTACTTC
abundance: NA; j_gene: TRBJ2-4; d_gene: TRBD2; v_gene: TRBV5-4; CDR3aa: CASSFAGGVNIQYF; CDR3nt: TGTGCCAGCAGCTTCGCGGGGGGCGTGAACATTCAGTACTTC
abundance: NA; j_gene: TRBJ2-7; d_gene: NA; v_gene: TRBV5-1; CDR3aa: CASSLGAGDYEQYF; CDR3nt: TGCGCCAGCAGCTTGGGGGCAGGAGACTACGAGCAGTACTTC
abundance: NA; j_gene: TRBJ1-2; d_gene: NA; v_gene: TRBV28; CDR3aa: CASSPPYGALNYGYTF; CDR3nt: TGTGCCAGCAGTCCGCCCTACGGGGCCCTGAACTATGGCTACACCTTC
abundance: NA; j_gene: TRBJ2-7; d_gene: TRBD2; v_gene: TRBV4-1; CDR3aa: CASSQGLAGGFEQYF; CDR3nt: TGCGCCAGCAGCCAAGGACTAGCGGGAGGATTCGAGCAGTACTTC
abundance: NA; j_gene: TRBJ1-6; d_gene: NA; v_gene: TRBV4-1; CDR3aa: CASSQTWAISYNSPLHF; CDR3nt: TGCGCCAGCAGCCAAACCTGGGCCATCTCCTATAATTCACCCCTCCACTTT
abundance: once; j_gene: TRBJ2-7; d_gene: NA; v_gene: TRBV28; CDR3aa: CASSLRGYEQYF; CDR3nt: TGTGCCAGCAGCCTTCGGGGTTACGAGCAGTACTTC
abundance: NA; j_gene: TRBJ2-7; d_gene: TRBD1; v_gene: TRBV27; CDR3aa: CASSFTGTASYEQYF; CDR3nt: TGTGCCAGCAGTTTCACCGGGACAGCCTCCTACGAGCAGTACTTC
abundance: NA; j_gene: TRBJ2-7; d_gene: TRBD1; v_gene: TRBV6-4; CDR3aa: CASSTGQGFCEQYF; CDR3nt: TGTGCCAGCAGTACGGGACAGGGTTTTTGCGAGCAGTACTTC
abundance: NA; j_gene: TRBJ2-7; d_gene: NA; v_gene: TRBV7-2; CDR3aa: CASSLEVGDSYEQYF; CDR3nt: TGTGCCAGCAGCTTAGAAGTGGGGGATTCCTACGAGCAGTACTTC
abundance: NA; j_gene: TRBJ2-7; d_gene: NA; v_gene: TRBV6-5; CDR3aa: CATSMGLPYEQYF; CDR3nt: TGTGCCACCTCTATGGGATTACCCTACGAGCAGTACTTC
abundance: NA; j_gene: TRBJ2-5; d_gene: NA; v_gene: TRBV5-6; CDR3aa: CASSSGGQGDF; CDR3nt: TGTGCCAGCAGCTCGGGCGGGCAGGGCGACTTC
abundance: NA; j_gene: TRBJ1-1; d_gene: NA; v_gene: TRBV4-1; CDR3aa: CASSHHLTSNTEAFF; CDR3nt: TGCGCCAGCAGCCATCACCTAACATCGAACACTGAAGCTTTCTTT
abundance: NA; j_gene: TRBJ1-5; d_gene: NA; v_gene: TRBV27; CDR3aa: CASSLSYSNQPQHF; CDR3nt: TGTGCCAGCAGTTTATCTTATAGCAATCAGCCCCAGCATTTT
abundance: NA; j_gene: TRBJ2-2; d_gene: TRBD1; v_gene: TRBV7-8; CDR3aa: CASTKFIARGRVSDTGELFF; CDR3nt: TGTGCCAGCACCAAGTTTATTGCGAGGGGGCGGGTTTCGGACACCGGGGAGCTGTTTTTT
abundance: NA; j_gene: TRBJ2-1; d_gene: TRBD2; v_gene: TRBV9; CDR3aa: CASSRGDYINEQFF; CDR3nt: TGTGCCAGCAGCCGTGGGGACTATATCAATGAGCAGTTCTTC
abundance: NA; j_gene: TRBJ2-7; d_gene: TRBD2; v_gene: TRBV2; CDR3aa: CASSELAGYEQYF; CDR3nt: TGTGCCAGCAGTGAACTAGCGGGGTACGAGCAGTACTTC
abundance: NA; j_gene: TRBJ2-7; d_gene: NA; v_gene: TRBV19; CDR3aa: CASSSDISYEQYF; CDR3nt: TGTGCCAGTAGTTCCGACATTTCCTACGAGCAGTACTTC
abundance: NA; j_gene: TRBJ1-5; d_gene: TRBD1; v_gene: TRBV7-9; CDR3aa: CASSLGQGGHQPQHF; CDR3nt: TGTGCCAGCAGCTTAGGACAGGGCGGGCACCAGCCCCAGCATTTT
abundance: NA; j_gene: TRBJ2-5; d_gene: TRBD2; v_gene: TRBV9; CDR3aa: CASSASGGTETQYF; CDR3nt: TGTGCCAGCAGCGCTAGCGGGGGAACAGAGACCCAGTACTTC
abundance: NA; j_gene: TRBJ2-1; d_gene: NA; v_gene: TRBV11-2; CDR3aa: CASSPLRNEQFF; CDR3nt: TGTGCCAGCAGCCCCCTCCGTAATGAGCAGTTCTTC
abundance: NA; j_gene: TRBJ2-3; d_gene: NA; v_gene: TRBV14; CDR3aa: CASSLTSTDTQYF; CDR3nt: TGTGCCAGCAGCTTGACTAGCACAGATACGCAGTATTTT
abundance: NA; j_gene: TRBJ1-1; d_gene: NA; v_gene: TRBV6-5; CDR3aa: CASSYPGNGNTEAFF; CDR3nt: TGTGCCAGCAGTTACCCGGGGAATGGGAACACTGAAGCTTTCTTT
abundance: NA; j_gene: TRBJ1-5; d_gene: TRBD1; v_gene: TRBV4-1; CDR3aa: CASSQDKTLRDRGLEQPQHF; CDR3nt: TGCGCCAGCAGCCAAGATAAGACCCTTAGGGACAGGGGGCTCGAGCAGCCCCAGCATTTT
abundance: once; j_gene: TRBJ1-2; d_gene: TRBD1; v_gene: TRBV5-6; CDR3aa: CASSLGQGANGYTF; CDR3nt: TGTGCCAGCAGCCTCGGACAGGGGGCAAATGGCTACACCTTC